Listed below are T cell receptor beta chains from one sample, sequenced in a study of shared clonotypes between healthy human individuals. Using immunoSEQ multiplex PCR, the repertoire was profiled, and TCRdb retains in-frame clones only, with some absent. The sample includes approximately 1.1 million clones, more than 75% of them seen just once. What was sequenced was memory CD4+ T cells from PBMCs. The receptors were sampled from a man aged 18 to 35 in good health. Some clones in this sample may be carry-over from other donors' samples. CDR3s include the opening cysteine and the closing phenylalanine or tryptophan. The D gene is left open where the match is weak. Rows may omit the clone size; those that give it use once, few, many or a size class.

CDR3aa: CASSQDRRTRSYNEQFF; CDR3nt: TGTGCCAGCAGCCAAGATAGACGGACCCGCTCCTACAATGAGCAGTTCTTC; j_gene: TRBJ2-1; abundance: few; v_gene: TRBV4-2; d_gene: -
CDR3aa: CASSVGRDREFSGETQYF; CDR3nt: TGTGCCAGCAGCGTAGGCCGGGACAGGGAGTTCAGTGGAGAGACCCAGTACTTC; j_gene: TRBJ2-5; abundance: -; v_gene: TRBV9; d_gene: TRBD1
CDR3aa: CASSPGDSHYEQYF; CDR3nt: TGTGCCAGCAGCCCCGGGGACAGCCACTACGAGCAGTACTTC; j_gene: TRBJ2-7; abundance: once; v_gene: TRBV7-2; d_gene: TRBD1
CDR3aa: CASRSVGETQYF; CDR3nt: TGCGCCAGCAGATCCGTCGGTGAGACCCAGTACTTC; j_gene: TRBJ2-5; abundance: -; v_gene: TRBV5-1; d_gene: -
CDR3aa: CASSPPTGVDTQYF; CDR3nt: TGTGCCAGCTCACCCCCTACGGGGGTTGATACGCAGTATTTT; j_gene: TRBJ2-3; abundance: -; v_gene: TRBV18; d_gene: -
CDR3aa: CSASVGDGYTF; CDR3nt: TGCAGTGCTAGTGTAGGGGATGGCTACACCTTC; j_gene: TRBJ1-2; abundance: -; v_gene: TRBV20-1; d_gene: -
CDR3aa: CASSFTSGSTDTQYF; CDR3nt: TGCGCCAGCAGCTTCACTAGCGGGAGCACAGATACGCAGTATTTT; j_gene: TRBJ2-3; abundance: -; v_gene: TRBV5-1; d_gene: TRBD2
CDR3aa: CASSPDRRGTDTQYF; CDR3nt: TGTGCCAGCAGCCCAGACAGGAGGGGTACAGATACGCAGTATTTT; j_gene: TRBJ2-3; abundance: few; v_gene: TRBV7-2; d_gene: -
CDR3aa: CSVGQGRGGETQYF; CDR3nt: TGCAGCGTTGGACAGGGGAGGGGTGGGGAGACCCAGTACTTC; j_gene: TRBJ2-5; abundance: -; v_gene: TRBV29-1; d_gene: -
CDR3aa: CASRRQSSYNEQFF; CDR3nt: TGTGCCAGCAGGAGGCAGAGCTCCTACAATGAGCAGTTCTTC; j_gene: TRBJ2-1; abundance: once; v_gene: TRBV2; d_gene: -
CDR3aa: CASSTLVAGRVTEAFF; CDR3nt: TGTGCCAGCAGCACTCTCGTGGCCGGGAGAGTCACTGAAGCTTTCTTT; j_gene: TRBJ1-1; abundance: -; v_gene: TRBV7-9; d_gene: -
CDR3aa: CASSQATSGMTQYF; CDR3nt: TGCGCCAGCAGCCAAGCGACTAGCGGGATGACGCAGTATTTT; j_gene: TRBJ2-3; abundance: -; v_gene: TRBV4-1; d_gene: TRBD2
CDR3aa: CASSPHREFTGELFF; CDR3nt: TGTGCCAGCAGCCCCCACCGGGAGTTCACCGGGGAGCTGTTTTTT; j_gene: TRBJ2-2; abundance: -; v_gene: TRBV7-3; d_gene: -
CDR3aa: CASSQDSWGQPQHF; CDR3nt: TGCGCCAGCAGCCAAGATAGTTGGGGTCAGCCCCAGCATTTT; j_gene: TRBJ1-5; abundance: -; v_gene: TRBV4-1; d_gene: -
CDR3aa: CASSRAGRGNEQFF; CDR3nt: TGTGCCAGCAGCCGTGCGGGCCGCGGGAATGAGCAGTTCTTC; j_gene: TRBJ2-1; abundance: few; v_gene: TRBV5-4; d_gene: -
CDR3aa: CSAKIGTGSNQPQHF; CDR3nt: TGCAGCGCGAAGATAGGGACGGGTAGCAATCAGCCCCAGCATTTT; j_gene: TRBJ1-5; abundance: once; v_gene: TRBV29-1; d_gene: -
CDR3aa: CASSLVAGGAGRTKNIQYF; CDR3nt: TGTGCCAGCAGCTTAGTGGCAGGGGGCGCCGGGAGAACCAAAAACATTCAGTACTTC; j_gene: TRBJ2-4; abundance: -; v_gene: TRBV11-2; d_gene: TRBD1
CDR3aa: CASSLAGGREQYF; CDR3nt: TGTGCCAGCAGCTTAGCGGGAGGGCGCGAGCAGTACTTC; j_gene: TRBJ2-7; abundance: once; v_gene: TRBV7-2; d_gene: TRBD2
CDR3aa: CASSLGSRGFSNTIYF; CDR3nt: TGTGCCAGCAGCTTAGGGTCCAGGGGCTTCTCGAACACCATATATTTT; j_gene: TRBJ1-3; abundance: -; v_gene: TRBV7-8; d_gene: -
CDR3aa: CASSSGTEDGYTF; CDR3nt: TGTGCCAGCAGCTCTGGGACAGAAGATGGCTACACCTTC; j_gene: TRBJ1-2; abundance: -; v_gene: TRBV5-6; d_gene: TRBD1
CDR3aa: CASSLSPNRGQDQPQHF; CDR3nt: TGTGCCAGCAGTTTATCCCCTAACAGGGGGCAGGATCAGCCCCAGCATTTT; j_gene: TRBJ1-5; abundance: -; v_gene: TRBV27; d_gene: TRBD1
CDR3aa: CASSYQGRSETQYF; CDR3nt: TGTGCCAGCAGTTACCAGGGCCGGAGTGAGACCCAGTACTTC; j_gene: TRBJ2-5; abundance: -; v_gene: TRBV6-5; d_gene: -
CDR3aa: CASSFLGQGNTIYF; CDR3nt: TGTGCCAGCAGCTTTCTGGGGCAGGGAAACACCATATATTTT; j_gene: TRBJ1-3; abundance: -; v_gene: TRBV11-2; d_gene: -
CDR3aa: CASSALGPGDTGELFF; CDR3nt: TGTGCCAGCAGCGCCCTGGGGCCAGGGGACACCGGGGAGCTGTTTTTT; j_gene: TRBJ2-2; abundance: -; v_gene: TRBV9; d_gene: -
CDR3aa: CASSRGTENTEAFF; CDR3nt: TGCGCCAGCAGCCGGGGGACAGAGAACACTGAAGCTTTCTTT; j_gene: TRBJ1-1; abundance: -; v_gene: TRBV5-1; d_gene: TRBD1
CDR3aa: CASSGAGVEQFF; CDR3nt: TGTGCCAGCAGCGGGGCTGGAGTTGAGCAGTTCTTC; j_gene: TRBJ2-1; abundance: -; v_gene: TRBV9; d_gene: -
CDR3aa: CASSPQQGPYEQYF; CDR3nt: TGTGCCAGCTCACCGCAGCAGGGCCCCTACGAGCAGTACTTC; j_gene: TRBJ2-7; abundance: many; v_gene: TRBV18; d_gene: -
CDR3aa: CASSQDRISYEQYF; CDR3nt: TGTGCCAGCTCACAAGACAGGATATCCTACGAGCAGTACTTC; j_gene: TRBJ2-7; abundance: -; v_gene: TRBV18; d_gene: -
CDR3aa: CASRPPGGEQYF; CDR3nt: TGCGCCAGCCGCCCTCCTGGGGGGGAGCAGTACTTC; j_gene: TRBJ2-7; abundance: -; v_gene: TRBV5-1; d_gene: -
CDR3aa: CASSAGQPYGYTF; CDR3nt: TGTGCCAGCAGCGCGGGACAGCCCTATGGCTACACCTTC; j_gene: TRBJ1-2; abundance: few; v_gene: TRBV9; d_gene: TRBD1
CDR3aa: CASSLEQVGGYGYTF; CDR3nt: TGTGCCAGCAGCTTAGAGCAGGTGGGCGGCTATGGCTACACCTTC; j_gene: TRBJ1-2; abundance: few; v_gene: TRBV7-8; d_gene: -
CDR3aa: CASSQEGFSNQPQHF; CDR3nt: TGCGCCAGCAGCCAAGAAGGATTTAGCAATCAGCCCCAGCATTTT; j_gene: TRBJ1-5; abundance: -; v_gene: TRBV4-1; d_gene: -
CDR3aa: CASWGTGDPSNYGYTF; CDR3nt: TGTGCCAGCTGGGGGACAGGGGACCCTTCTAACTATGGCTACACCTTC; j_gene: TRBJ1-2; abundance: -; v_gene: TRBV28; d_gene: TRBD1
CDR3aa: CASRGWQLTDTQYF; CDR3nt: TGTGCCAGCAGGGGGTGGCAGCTCACAGATACGCAGTATTTT; j_gene: TRBJ2-3; abundance: -; v_gene: TRBV6-1; d_gene: -
CDR3aa: CASSYRGGNQPQHF; CDR3nt: TGTGCCAGCAGTTACCGTGGGGGCAATCAGCCCCAGCATTTT; j_gene: TRBJ1-5; abundance: -; v_gene: TRBV6-5; d_gene: -
CDR3aa: CASSFGLTGELFF; CDR3nt: TGTGCCAGCAGTTTCGGGTTAACCGGGGAGCTGTTTTTT; j_gene: TRBJ2-2; abundance: -; v_gene: TRBV14; d_gene: -
CDR3aa: CASSIGGANSYEQYF; CDR3nt: TGTGCCAGTAGTATAGGCGGGGCAAACTCCTACGAGCAGTACTTC; j_gene: TRBJ2-7; abundance: -; v_gene: TRBV19; d_gene: -
CDR3aa: CASSAYQALAGGQYF; CDR3nt: TGTGCCAGCAGCGCTTACCAGGCCTTAGCGGGTGGGCAGTACTTC; j_gene: TRBJ2-7; abundance: -; v_gene: TRBV11-2; d_gene: TRBD2
CDR3aa: CASSQYSGNQPQHF; CDR3nt: TGCGCCAGCAGTCAATACTCTGGGAATCAGCCCCAGCATTTT; j_gene: TRBJ1-5; abundance: -; v_gene: TRBV5-1; d_gene: -
CDR3aa: CASSLEGGPGEQFF; CDR3nt: TGTGCCAGCAGCTTAGAAGGGGGGCCCGGTGAGCAGTTCTTC; j_gene: TRBJ2-1; abundance: -; v_gene: TRBV7-2; d_gene: -
CDR3aa: CASSRPTGTVNTGELFF; CDR3nt: TGTGCCAGCAGTCGGCCGACCGGGACAGTAAACACCGGGGAGCTGTTTTTT; j_gene: TRBJ2-2; abundance: -; v_gene: TRBV28; d_gene: TRBD1
CDR3aa: CASSTSSGGLNTGELFF; CDR3nt: TGTGCCAGCTCAACGTCGTCCGGAGGTCTGAACACCGGGGAGCTGTTTTTT; j_gene: TRBJ2-2; abundance: -; v_gene: TRBV18; d_gene: -
CDR3aa: CASSLDPRITGNTIYF; CDR3nt: TGTGCCAGCAGCTTGGATCCGAGGATAACTGGAAACACCATATATTTT; j_gene: TRBJ1-3; abundance: -; v_gene: TRBV5-6; d_gene: -
CDR3aa: CASSTTGYILRSAGELFF; CDR3nt: TGTGCCAGCTCAACGACAGGGTACATCTTAAGGTCTGCCGGGGAGCTGTTTTTT; j_gene: TRBJ2-2; abundance: -; v_gene: TRBV28; d_gene: TRBD1
CDR3aa: CASSQSYRGGEQYF; CDR3nt: TGTGCCAGCAGCCAATCCTACAGGGGGGGCGAGCAGTACTTC; j_gene: TRBJ2-7; abundance: few; v_gene: TRBV14; d_gene: -
CDR3aa: CASSSGAGGRTLDEQYF; CDR3nt: TGCGCCAGCAGCTCGGGTGCCGGCGGGAGGACCCTCGATGAGCAGTATTTT; j_gene: TRBJ2-3; abundance: -; v_gene: TRBV5-1; d_gene: TRBD2
CDR3aa: CASSLNPQTQYF; CDR3nt: TGTGCCAGCAGTTTAAATCCGCAGACCCAGTACTTC; j_gene: TRBJ2-5; abundance: -; v_gene: TRBV28; d_gene: -
CDR3aa: CASSLLAGGETEAFF; CDR3nt: TGTGCCAGCAGCTTGTTGGCGGGAGGTGAGACTGAAGCTTTCTTT; j_gene: TRBJ1-1; abundance: few; v_gene: TRBV5-6; d_gene: -
CDR3aa: CASSLQGAYGHEQYF; CDR3nt: TGTGCCAGCAGCTTACAGGGGGCGTACGGTCACGAGCAGTACTTC; j_gene: TRBJ2-7; abundance: few; v_gene: TRBV7-2; d_gene: TRBD1
CDR3aa: CASSRGFYNEQFF; CDR3nt: TGTGCCAGCAGCCGGGGCTTTTACAATGAGCAGTTCTTC; j_gene: TRBJ2-1; abundance: few; v_gene: TRBV14; d_gene: -
CDR3aa: CASSLQAGARDTQYF; CDR3nt: TGTGCCAGCAGCCTCCAAGCGGGGGCCAGGGATACGCAGTATTTT; j_gene: TRBJ2-3; abundance: -; v_gene: TRBV7-2; d_gene: TRBD2
CDR3aa: CASSLPDGNEKLFF; CDR3nt: TGTGCCAGCAGTTTACCGGACGGGAATGAAAAACTGTTTTTT; j_gene: TRBJ1-4; abundance: -; v_gene: TRBV28; d_gene: -
CDR3aa: CASSFWGPTYEQYF; CDR3nt: TGTGCCAGCAGCTTTTGGGGGCCGACCTACGAGCAGTACTTC; j_gene: TRBJ2-7; abundance: -; v_gene: TRBV7-2; d_gene: -
CDR3aa: CASIVSGQGVSDEQFF; CDR3nt: TGTGCCAGCATCGTATCGGGACAGGGTGTAAGTGATGAGCAGTTCTTC; j_gene: TRBJ2-1; abundance: -; v_gene: TRBV28; d_gene: TRBD1
CDR3aa: CASMDRRGSGEQYF; CDR3nt: TGTGCCAGTATGGACCGCCGGGGGTCCGGCGAGCAGTACTTC; j_gene: TRBJ2-7; abundance: -; v_gene: TRBV19; d_gene: -
CDR3aa: CASTWGGGPTGELFF; CDR3nt: TGTGCCAGCACCTGGGGCGGCGGACCGACCGGGGAGCTGTTTTTT; j_gene: TRBJ2-2; abundance: -; v_gene: TRBV6-1; d_gene: -
CDR3aa: CASSFPVYGYTF; CDR3nt: TGTGCCAGCAGTTTCCCAGTCTATGGCTACACCTTC; j_gene: TRBJ1-2; abundance: -; v_gene: TRBV28; d_gene: -